The rows below give T cell receptor beta chains drawn from one sample of a study of T cells after yellow fever vaccination. TCRdb processed the 5' RACE reads anew with MiXCR; each CDR3 protein has one entry. Found here are about 630,000 distinct CDR3 sequences, around 12% of them singletons; the top ten hold more than 13%. Sequences were derived from PBMCs, sampled on the day of the yellow fever booster vaccination. The receptors derive from a man aged 30 to 39 who received the YFV17D yellow fever vaccine. CDR3s include the opening cysteine and the closing phenylalanine or tryptophan. D genes are given only for firm matches. Clone size, where shown, is once, few, many, or a class for clones that have expanded.

abundance	d_gene	j_gene	v_gene	CDR3nt	CDR3aa
-	-	TRBJ2-7	TRBV5-1	TGCGCCAGCAGCTTGGACGTCGGCCTTCGATACGAGCAGTACTTC	CASSLDVGLRYEQYF
many	-	TRBJ2-1	TRBV7-9	TGTGCCAGCAGCTTCACAGGGATGAATGAGCAGTTCTTC	CASSFTGMNEQFF
few	-	TRBJ2-5	TRBV7-9	TGTGCCAGCAACAGACAGGTCCAAGAGACCCAGTACTTC	CASNRQVQETQYF
-	-	TRBJ2-6	TRBV27	TGTGCCAGCAGTGGTACTAGCTTTGGGGCCAACGTCCTGACTTTC	CASSGTSFGANVLTF
-	-	TRBJ2-1	TRBV19	TGTGCCAGTAGTATAGTTCCGAGGCTGACAAACGAGCAGTTCTTC	CASSIVPRLTNEQFF
-	-	TRBJ1-1	TRBV12-3/TRBV12-4	TGTGCCAGCAGTTTTAAGGATGACACTGAAGCTTTCTTT	CASSFKDDTEAFF
-	-	TRBJ2-1	TRBV18	TGTGCCAGCTCACTCACTACATCAGGGTTGGAGCAGTTCTTC	CASSLTTSGLEQFF
few	-	TRBJ1-4	TRBV6-5	TGTGCCAGCAGTTTAGTACCTAATGAAAAACTGTTTTTT	CASSLVPNEKLFF
-	-	TRBJ2-2	TRBV7-2	TGTGCCAGCAGCCCTAGACTAGGAGCCACCGGGGAGCTGTTTTTT	CASSPRLGATGELFF
-	-	TRBJ1-1	TRBV15	TGTGCCACCAGCAGAGATCTCACCCGGGCCCGTGGGGGCACTGAAGCTTTCTTT	CATSRDLTRARGGTEAFF
-	TRBD1	TRBJ2-5	TRBV20-1	TGCAGTGCTAGTATGACAGGGACGCGGGAGACCCAGTACTTC	CSASMTGTRETQYF
many	TRBD2	TRBJ2-7	TRBV5-1	TGCGCCAGCAGGGGGGGACTAACCTACGAGCAGTACTTC	CASRGGLTYEQYF
few	-	TRBJ1-2	TRBV6-5	TGTGCCAGCAGTTCGGGCAGGGGCGGCTACACCTTC	CASSSGRGGYTF
few	TRBD2	TRBJ2-2	TRBV5-4	TGTGCCAGCAGCCGACTAGCGGGAGGTGTACCCGGGGAGCTGTTTTTT	CASSRLAGGVPGELFF
-	TRBD1	TRBJ1-1	TRBV3-1	TGTGCCTGCAGCCAAATTGGCCGGGACAGGGGGCTTTGGACTGAAGCTTTCTTT	CACSQIGRDRGLWTEAFF
many	-	TRBJ2-3	TRBV18	TGTGCCAGCTCTTCGACGGCTAGCACAGATACGCAGTATTTT	CASSSTASTDTQYF
few	-	TRBJ1-2	TRBV7-9	TGTGCCAGCAGCTTAGAGGCGCAGGCGAAAAACTATGGCTACACCTTC	CASSLEAQAKNYGYTF
once	TRBD1	TRBJ2-7	TRBV20-1	TGCTGTGCTAGTAGGTTCTCCGATGGCCCCCTGACAGGGTCCTACGAGCAGTACTTC	CCASRFSDGPLTGSYEQYF
-	-	TRBJ2-1	TRBV19	TGTGCCAGTACTTCAGCCCCCGGAAACAATGAGCAGTTCTTC	CASTSAPGNNEQFF
-	-	TRBJ2-5	TRBV19	TGTGCCAGTAGTATCAGTAGCGAACCCTACCAAGAGACCCAGTACTTC	CASSISSEPYQETQYF
-	-	TRBJ1-5	TRBV16	TGTGCCAGCAGCCTCTTGACAGAATACAATCAGCCCCAGCATTTT	CASSLLTEYNQPQHF
few	-	TRBJ1-1	TRBV5-1	TGCGCCAGCAGCCTTGCGGGACGCAGCACTGTTTTCTTT	CASSLAGRSTVFF
many	-	TRBJ1-1	TRBV5-1	TGCGCCAGCAGCCCATCTCAGGGAGAAAACACTGAAGCTTTCTTT	CASSPSQGENTEAFF
few	-	TRBJ1-1	TRBV11-2	TGTGCCAGCAACCGGGACCCACTCATGAACACTGAAGCTTTCTTT	CASNRDPLMNTEAFF
-	-	TRBJ2-1	TRBV24-1	TGTGCCACCAGTGATTACCTGGGCGGGGAACAGTTCTTC	CATSDYLGGEQFF
few	TRBD2	TRBJ2-2	TRBV6-2/TRBV6-3	TGTGCCAGCATGAACGGGAGGGCGAACACCGGGGAGCTGTTTTTT	CASMNGRANTGELFF
few	-	TRBJ1-5	TRBV12-3/TRBV12-4	TGTGCCAGCAGTTTTACGAGTGGCAATCAGCCCCAGCATTTT	CASSFTSGNQPQHF
few	-	TRBJ2-3	TRBV28	TGTGCCAGCAGTCCTCTGACTACCCAGGCGCAGTATTTT	CASSPLTTQAQYF
few	-	TRBJ2-5	TRBV7-9	TGTGCCAGCAGCTACCGACAGGACCAAGAGACCCAGTACTTC	CASSYRQDQETQYF
few	-	TRBJ1-2	TRBV5-5	TGTGCCAGCAGCTTGGGTGGGATATCTAACTATGGCTACACCTTC	CASSLGGISNYGYTF
-	TRBD1	TRBJ1-6	TRBV11-2	TGTGCCAGCAGCTTAGAAGCAGGGGGCGGTTCACCCCTCCACTTT	CASSLEAGGGSPLHF
-	TRBD2	TRBJ2-2	TRBV4-2	TGTGCCAGCAGCCCGCCCGGGACTAGCGAATCCTTGAACACCGGGGAGCTGTTTTTT	CASSPPGTSESLNTGELFF
-	-	TRBJ1-4	TRBV5-1	TGCGCCAGCAGCTTGAGGCGAGGGGTCGAAAAACTGTTTTTT	CASSLRRGVEKLFF
few	-	TRBJ2-5	TRBV29-1	TGCAGCGTTGAAGAGGGTTCATTGGTCAAAGAGACCCAGTACTTC	CSVEEGSLVKETQYF
few	-	TRBJ2-7	TRBV3-1	TGTGCCAGCAGCCCCTGGTCCCACGAGCAGTACTTC	CASSPWSHEQYF
-	-	TRBJ2-7	TRBV4-1	TGCGCCAGCAGCCAAGGCAGAACAGCCGGAGGAGGATACGAGCAGTACTTC	CASSQGRTAGGGYEQYF
-	TRBD2	TRBJ2-5	TRBV20-1	TGCAGTGCTCCTCTAGCGGGAGGGATGGAGACCCAGTACTTC	CSAPLAGGMETQYF
-	TRBD2	TRBJ2-1	TRBV24-1	TGTGCCACCAGTGATTTTACTAGCGGGAGTGATGAGCAGTTCTTC	CATSDFTSGSDEQFF
-	TRBD2	TRBJ2-1	TRBV7-2	TGTGCCAGCAGCTTAGCGCCGACTAGCGCCTATTATGAGCAGTTCTTC	CASSLAPTSAYYEQFF
-	-	TRBJ2-7	TRBV29-1	TGCAGCGTTGTTTACCCGGGGGCGAGAGGGGTGCAGTACTTC	CSVVYPGARGVQYF
few	-	TRBJ2-1	TRBV4-3	TGCGCCAGCAGCCAAGATCGGAATACCTACAATGAGCAGTTCTTC	CASSQDRNTYNEQFF
many	-	TRBJ2-3	TRBV24-1	TGTGCCACCAGTGACGGTAGCGAGAGAGGCACAGATACGCAGTATTTT	CATSDGSERGTDTQYF
few	-	TRBJ1-2	TRBV6-5	TGTGCCAGCAGTTCGCGTGGAGGTGGCTACACCTTC	CASSSRGGGYTF